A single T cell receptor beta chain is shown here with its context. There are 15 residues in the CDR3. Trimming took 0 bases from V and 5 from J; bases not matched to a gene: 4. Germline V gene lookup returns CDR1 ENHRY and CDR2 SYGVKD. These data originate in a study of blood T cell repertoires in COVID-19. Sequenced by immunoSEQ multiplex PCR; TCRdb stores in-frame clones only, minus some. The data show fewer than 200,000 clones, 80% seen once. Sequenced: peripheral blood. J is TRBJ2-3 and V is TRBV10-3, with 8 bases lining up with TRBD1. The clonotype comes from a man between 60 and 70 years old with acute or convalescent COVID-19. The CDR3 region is CAISESGTGKDTQYF. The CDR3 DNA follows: TGTGCCATCAGTGAGTCAGGGACAGGTAAAGATACGCAGTATTTT.